These 32 T cell receptor beta chains were sequenced from one sample in a study of blood T cell repertoires in COVID-19. Sequenced by immunoSEQ multiplex PCR; TCRdb stores in-frame clones only, minus some. The sample carries over 130,000 clones, about nine tenths recorded once. The sample comprised peripheral blood. Receptors originate from a woman aged 55-75 years with active or convalescent COVID-19.

The V and J genes are TRBV5-1 and TRBJ2-7; D might be TRBD2 (6 bases). Trimming stripped 2 bases from V and 0 bases from J, with 12 bases between. From germline, CDR1 is SGHRS and CDR2 YFSETQ. The CDR3 runs to 15 residues. Here the CDR3 reads CASSFGGGSSYEQYF. Here the CDR3 DNA reads TGCGCCAGCAGCTTCGGGGGTGGGAGCTCCTACGAGCAGTACTTC.

V gene TRBV5-1 combines with J gene TRBJ2-2, with TRBD2 identical over 7 bases. The germline V gene encodes CDR1 SGHRS and CDR2 YFSETQ. The CDR3 is 16 residues long. V shed 7 bases and J 2 bases; nucleotides not matched to a gene: 11. This CDR3 is CASSNIPGLNTGELFF. The CDR3 DNA follows: TGCGCCAGCTCAAATATCCCGGGACTAAACACCGGGGAGCTGTTTTTT. The full variable domain, in which reference TRBV5-1 and TRBJ2-2 provide the parts outside the CDR3, is KAGVTQTPRYLIKTRGQQVTLSCSPISGHRSVSWYQQTPGQGLQFLFEYFSETQRNKGNFPGRFSGRQFSNSRSEMNVSTLELGDSALYLCASSNIPGLNTGELFFGEGSRLTVL.

This sequence joins TRBV7-9 and TRBJ1-2; TRBD1 agrees at 7 bases. The ends lost 1 base at V and 2 bases at J; junction bases unmatched: 13. The germline CDR1 and CDR2 sequences are SEHNR and FQNEAQ (reference sequence). The CDR3 loop spans 18 amino acids. Here the CDR3 DNA reads TGTGCCAGCAGCTTAGTATCATACGGGACAGCTTCCAACTATGGCTACACCTTC. The encoded protein is CASSLVSYGTASNYGYTF.

The J gene is TRBJ1-2, the V gene TRBV30, with 7 nucleotides matching TRBD1. Germline lookup yields CDR1 GTSNPN and CDR2 SVGIG (reference sequence). Trimming removed 2 bases from V and 8 bases from J; junction bases left unmatched: 5. CDR3 length: 12 residues. The CDR3 loop is CAWSSPTGGYTF. The CDR3 region has the DNA TGTGCCTGGAGTTCACCGACAGGGGGCTACACCTTC.

J is TRBJ1-6 and V is TRBV13; the D gene is possibly TRBD1 (6 bases). The CDR3 has 16 amino acids. With 0 bases removed from V and 5 bases from J, the gap between germline ends came to 11 bases. Germline V gene sequence: CDR1 PRHDT, CDR2 FYEKMQ (reference sequence). DNA of the CDR3: TGTGCCAGCAGCTTAGGACAGGGTGGCAATAATTCACCCCTCCACTTT. Protein: CASSLGQGGNNSPLHF.

The rearrangement uses TRBV6-1 and TRBJ1-6; D remains unclear. The V gene lost 3 bases and the J gene lost 4 bases, with 10 bases spanning the gap. Germline V gene data show CDR1 as MNHNS and CDR2 as SASEGT. This CDR3 region has 15 residues. The CDR3 bases are TGTGCCAGCAGTGAGGCCTGGAGGTATAATTCACCCCTCCACTTT. Its protein product is CASSEAWRYNSPLHF.

V is TRBV4-3 and J is TRBJ1-3; D might be TRBD1 (6 bases). The CDR3 length is 15 residues. V lost 4 bases and J 0 bases, leaving 10 bases between the germline ends. Germline CDR1 reads LGHNA; CDR2 reads YSLEER. The CDR3: CASSPDSSSGNTIYF. The CDR3, as DNA: TGCGCCAGCAGCCCGGACAGCAGCTCTGGAAACACCATATATTTT.

V and J are TRBV6-5 and TRBJ2-2; D possibly corresponds to TRBD1 (5 bases). CDR1 and CDR2 (germline): MNHEY, SVGAGI. V was pared by 6 bases and J by 1 base, with 9 bases between. The CDR3 has 14 amino acids. CDR3 in amino acids: CASSATGNTGELFF. The CDR3 DNA reads TGTGCCAGCAGCGCCACAGGGAACACCGGGGAGCTGTTTTTT.

The chain carries TRBV20-1 and TRBJ2-2, with 7 bases identical to TRBD2. This CDR3 is 14 amino acids long. Germline V gene lookup returns CDR1 DFQATT and CDR2 SNEGSKA (reference sequence). The V gene end was trimmed by 3 bases and the J gene end by 6 bases; junction bases not matched to a gene: 7. The CDR3 sequence is CSASWGGSAGELFF. Here the CDR3 DNA reads TGCAGTGCTAGTTGGGGGGGTAGCGCCGGGGAGCTGTTTTTT.

This chain links TRBV6-5 with TRBJ2-4, with a weak D call TRBD1 (5 bases). The CDR3 is 15 amino acids. V was shortened by 6 bases and J by 5 bases, with 17 bases between the two germline ends. Germline loops: CDR1 MNHEY, CDR2 SVGAGI. The CDR3 region is CASSPGRESENIQYF. CDR3 nucleotides: TGTGCCAGCAGCCCCGGCAGGGAAAGTGAAAACATTCAGTACTTC.

The chain joins TRBV19 to TRBJ1-5, with D unresolved. Trimming took off 6 bases at V and 5 bases at J, with 11 bases between the two ends. CDR3 length equals 13 residues. Germline CDR1 reads LNHDA; CDR2 reads SQIVND (reference sequence). CDR3 in amino acids: CASRLDGDQPQHF. The CDR3 nucleotides read TGTGCCAGTAGGCTGGACGGGGATCAGCCCCAGCATTTT.

The rearrangement uses TRBV7-9 and TRBJ2-5; tentatively, D is TRBD1 (5 bases). The CDR3 is 18 amino acids. Between the trimmed V and J ends, which lost 1 base and 4 bases, there was a span of 22 bases. The germline V gene has CDR1 SEHNR and CDR2 FQNEAQ (reference sequence). CDR3 amino acids: CASSLGQGSGHQGETQYF. The CDR3 DNA follows: TGTGCCAGCAGCTTAGGTCAAGGGTCCGGACATCAAGGAGAGACCCAGTACTTC.

As DNA, the CDR3 is TGTGCCAGCAATATCCCGGGTAGACCCAATGAGCAGTTCTTC. Its translation is CASNIPGRPNEQFF. The V and J genes are TRBV6-5 and TRBJ2-1, with D unclear. The length of the CDR3 is 14 residues. Trimming pared 7 bases from V and 6 bases from J, leaving 16 bases between. Germline-derived CDR1 and CDR2 are MNHEY and SVGAGI.

The chain recombines TRBV11-3 with TRBJ1-4; TRBD1 matches 8 bases. This CDR3 has 14 residues. J gave up 8 bases and V 7 bases, and 9 bases lay outside the gene matches. Germline loops: CDR1 SGHNT, CDR2 YENEEA. Here the CDR3 DNA reads TGTGCCAGCACCCGGACAGGGTGGGAGGAAAAACTGTTTTTT. Translating it yields CASTRTGWEEKLFF.

This clone came up a few times. This chain connects TRBV6-1 to TRBJ1-5; D gene unclear. The germline V and J ends were trimmed by 3 bases and 3 bases, with 6 bases remaining between them. The germline V gene has CDR1 MNHNS and CDR2 SASEGT. The CDR3 loop spans 13 amino acids. The CDR3 protein is CASSDSFNQPQHF. CDR3 nucleotide sequence: TGTGCCAGCAGTGACAGTTTCAATCAGCCCCAGCATTTT.

The chain employs TRBV19 and TRBJ2-7, with 10 positions matching TRBD1. The CDR3 runs to 15 residues. Germline V gives CDR1 LNHDA, CDR2 SQIVND (reference sequence). Trimming removed 6 bases from V and 3 bases from J; junction bases left unmatched: 8. The CDR3 sequence: CASSSTGGGGYEQYF. The CDR3 nucleotides are TGTGCCAGTAGCTCGACAGGGGGCGGAGGCTACGAGCAGTACTTC.

V gene TRBV4-1 combines with J gene TRBJ2-3, with 10 bases fitting TRBD2. After removal of 0 bases from V and 1 base from J, the junction contained 4 bases not matched to a gene. This CDR3 is 17 amino acids long. Germline lookup yields CDR1 MGHRA and CDR2 YSYEKL. The CDR3 reads CASSQDPTSGRTDTQYF. CDR3 sequence (DNA): TGCGCCAGCAGCCAAGACCCGACTAGCGGGCGCACAGATACGCAGTATTTT.

This sequence joins TRBV3-1 (or the pseudogene TRBV3-2) and TRBJ1-3; 7 positions agree with TRBD1. J was trimmed by 4 bases and V by 4 bases; bases with no gene match: 7. Germline assignment: CDR1 LGHDT and CDR2 YNNKEL (reference sequence). CDR3 length: 15 amino acids. The CDR3 nucleotides are TGTGCCAGCAGCCGGAAAGGACAGGTCGGAAACACCATATATTTT. Protein: CASSRKGQVGNTIYF.

The rearrangement joins TRBV10-3 to TRBJ1-1, with 11 bases identical to TRBD1. V lost 2 bases to trimming and J lost 5 bases; unmatched junction nucleotides: 1. The CDR3 has 14 amino acids. The germline V gene has CDR1 ENHRY and CDR2 SYGVKD. CDR3 nucleotides: TGTGCCATCAGTGAGGGGACAGGGGGAACTGAAGCTTTCTTT. Translating it yields CAISEGTGGTEAFF.

This chain links TRBV3-1 (or the pseudogene TRBV3-2) with TRBJ1-2; no definite D call. V lost 1 base and J lost 8, with 14 bases in between. Per the germline V gene, CDR1 is LGHDT and CDR2 is YNNKEL (reference sequence). The CDR3 totals 14 residues. Here the CDR3 DNA reads TGTGCCAGCAGCCAAGGGTCCGGGTTTAACGGCTACACCTTC. Amino acids: CASSQGSGFNGYTF.

The J gene is TRBJ1-1, the V gene TRBV4-3; TRBD1 agrees at 8 bases. The CDR3 contains 16 residues. Trimming cost V 4 bases and J 5 bases; bases outside gene matches: 12. From germline, CDR1 is LGHNA and CDR2 YSLEER. The CDR3 spells CASSPSLLRQGTEAFF. As DNA, the CDR3 is TGCGCCAGCAGCCCGTCCCTACTCAGACAGGGGACTGAAGCTTTCTTT.

The V and J genes are TRBV5-1 and TRBJ1-4; TRBD1 matches 7 bases. Looked up from germline, CDR1 is SGHRS and CDR2 is YFSETQ. CDR3 length: 14 amino acids. V dropped 4 bases and J dropped 3; count of bases not matched to a gene: 3. The CDR3 reads CASSLGQANEKLFF. CDR3 in DNA: TGCGCCAGCAGCCTAGGACAGGCTAATGAAAAACTGTTTTTT.

This clone has a single count. The gene calls are TRBV7-9 and TRBJ2-5, with a possible D match to TRBD1 (6 bases). This CDR3 spans 13 amino acids. V lost 1 base and J 5 bases, leaving 8 bases between the germline ends. Germline CDR1 reads SEHNR; CDR2 reads FQNEAQ (reference sequence). Here the CDR3 DNA reads TGTGCCAGCAGCTTAGGGACAGTCGAGACCCAGTACTTC. It codes for CASSLGTVETQYF.

V gene TRBV7-2 combines with J gene TRBJ2-2; D gene unclear. V dropped 5 bases and J dropped 5 bases, with 9 bases sitting between them. Per germline, CDR1 SGHTA and CDR2 FQGNSA. The CDR3 consists of 13 residues. The CDR3 is CASSPFQTGELFF. The CDR3 DNA follows: TGTGCCAGCAGCCCATTTCAAACCGGGGAGCTGTTTTTT.

V is TRBV18 and J is TRBJ2-2, with D hard to call. V gave up 10 bases and J gave up 0 bases, with 9 bases separating them. Germline V gene data show CDR1 as KGHSH and CDR2 as LQKENI. The CDR3 extends over 13 amino acids. The CDR3 sequence: CATGPPNTGELFF. DNA of the CDR3: TGTGCCACCGGTCCGCCGAACACCGGGGAGCTGTTTTTT. The variable domain in full, with the rest retrieved from reference TRBV18 and TRBJ2-2, is NAGVMQNPRHLVRRRGQEARLRCSPMKGHSHVYWYRQLPEEGLKFMVYLQKENIIDESGMPKERFSAEFPKEGPSILRIQQVVRGDSAAYFCATGPPNTGELFFGEGSRLTVL.

The J gene is TRBJ1-1, the V gene TRBV29-1; TRBD1 aligns across 8 bases. The trim removed 7 bases at V and 4 bases at J, leaving 5 bases unmatched. Germline CDR1 and CDR2: SQVTM and ANQGSEA. The CDR3 has 12 residues. CDR3 protein: CSADREGTEAFF. The CDR3 bases are TGCAGCGCGGACAGGGAGGGCACTGAAGCTTTCTTT.

The V gene is TRBV3-1 (or the pseudogene TRBV3-2), the J gene TRBJ1-4, with 9 bases identical to TRBD1. This CDR3 is 15 amino acids long. Germline V gene data show CDR1 as LGHDT and CDR2 as YNNKEL (reference sequence). The V segment lost 4 bases and the J segment 8 bases; nucleotides outside the gene matches: 8. In DNA form, the CDR3 reads TGTGCCAGCAGCCCCGGGACAGGGTTGGGCGAAAAACTGTTTTTT. It is translated as CASSPGTGLGEKLFF.

The chain links TRBV7-3 to TRBJ2-5; tentatively, D is TRBD2 (6 bases). In germline, CDR1 is SGHTA, CDR2 FQGTGA. V dropped 5 bases and J dropped 5 bases, with 12 bases sitting between them. This CDR3 is built from 13 residues. CDR3 sequence (DNA): TGTGCCAGCAGCCCTGGTGCGGGGGAGACCCAGTACTTC. Amino acids: CASSPGAGETQYF.

This clone appeared a single time. The gene calls are TRBV20-1 and TRBJ1-2, with 7 bases aligning to TRBD1. Germline CDR1 is DFQATT and CDR2 is SNEGSKA (reference sequence). The ends lost 4 bases at V and 5 bases at J; junction bases unmatched: 1. This CDR3 comprises 11 residues. CDR3 loop: CSAKGQYGYTF. DNA of the CDR3: TGCAGTGCTAAGGGACAGTATGGCTACACCTTC.

The chain recombines TRBV9 with TRBJ1-2, with a tentative D call TRBD1 (5 bases). The CDR3 length is 16 residues. The germline V gene encodes CDR1 SGDLS and CDR2 YYNGEE. Trimming pared 4 bases from V and 3 bases from J, leaving 19 bases between. The CDR3 sequence: CASSPWLGRGDYGYTF. In nucleotides, the CDR3 is TGTGCCAGCAGCCCATGGTTGGGCCGGGGGGACTATGGCTACACCTTC.

The CDR3 loop reads CASSKQGGGTQYF. CDR3 DNA: TGTGCCAGCAGTAAACAGGGGGGGGGTACGCAGTATTTT. The chain couples TRBV6-2 or TRBV6-3 to TRBJ2-3, with a weak D call TRBD1 (8 bases). Germline-derived CDR1 and CDR2 are MNHEY and SVGEGT. This CDR3 is 13 amino acids long. Trimming took off 5 bases at V and 8 bases at J, with 14 bases between the two ends.

V usage is TRBV7-9 and J usage is TRBJ1-4, with D possibly matching TRBD1 (5 bases). Trimming removed 6 bases at V and 3 bases at J, with 14 bases between. The CDR3 is 15 residues long. CDR1 and CDR2 from the germline V gene are SEHNR and FQNEAQ (reference sequence). CDR3 amino acids: CASSPGTWANEKLFF. The CDR3 DNA reads TGTGCCAGCAGTCCCGGGACTTGGGCTAATGAAAAACTGTTTTTT.